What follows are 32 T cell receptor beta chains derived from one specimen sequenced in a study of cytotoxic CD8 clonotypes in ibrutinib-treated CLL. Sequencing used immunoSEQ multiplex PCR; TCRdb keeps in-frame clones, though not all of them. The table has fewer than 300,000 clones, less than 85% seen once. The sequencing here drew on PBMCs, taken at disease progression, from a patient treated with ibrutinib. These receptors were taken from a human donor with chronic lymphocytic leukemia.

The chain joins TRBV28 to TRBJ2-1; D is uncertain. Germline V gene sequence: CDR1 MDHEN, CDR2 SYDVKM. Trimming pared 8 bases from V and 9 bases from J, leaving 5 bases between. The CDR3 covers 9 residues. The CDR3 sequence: CASGVEQFF. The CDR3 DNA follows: TGTGCCAGCGGCGTTGAGCAGTTCTTC.

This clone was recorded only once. The CDR3 bases are TGTGCCAGTAGTCCAGCGACAGGGTTCTCTGGAAACACCATATATTTT. It yields the protein CASSPATGFSGNTIYF. The chain links TRBV19 to TRBJ1-3, with 7 bases identical to TRBD1. This CDR3 comprises 16 residues. Germline CDR1 LNHDA, CDR2 SQIVND (reference sequence). With V trimmed by 5 bases and J by 0 bases, 7 bases remained unmatched.

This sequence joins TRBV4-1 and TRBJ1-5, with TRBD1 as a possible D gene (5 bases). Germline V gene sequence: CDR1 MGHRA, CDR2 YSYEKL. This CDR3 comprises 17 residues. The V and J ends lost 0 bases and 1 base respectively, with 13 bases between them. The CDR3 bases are TGCGCCAGCAGCCAAGATGGGGCAGGGCAGAGCAATCAGCCCCAGCATTTT. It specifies CASSQDGAGQSNQPQHF.

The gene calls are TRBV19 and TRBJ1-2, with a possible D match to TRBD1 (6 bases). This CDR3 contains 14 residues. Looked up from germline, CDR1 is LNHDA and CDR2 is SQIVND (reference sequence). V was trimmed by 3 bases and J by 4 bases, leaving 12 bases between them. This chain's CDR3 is CASSIDRSGYGYTF. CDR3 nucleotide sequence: TGTGCCAGTAGTATTGACAGGTCCGGCTATGGCTACACCTTC.

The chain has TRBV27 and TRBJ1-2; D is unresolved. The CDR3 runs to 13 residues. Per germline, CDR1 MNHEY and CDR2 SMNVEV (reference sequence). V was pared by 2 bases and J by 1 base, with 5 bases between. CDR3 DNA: TGTGCCAGCAGTTTACAGTATAACTATGGCTACACCTTC. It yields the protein CASSLQYNYGYTF.

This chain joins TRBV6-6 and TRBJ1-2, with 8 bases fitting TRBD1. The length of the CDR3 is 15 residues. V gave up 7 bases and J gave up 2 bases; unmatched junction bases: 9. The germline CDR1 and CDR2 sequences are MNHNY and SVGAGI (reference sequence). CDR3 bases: TGTGCCAGCAATGATCCAGGGGGCGTGAACTATGGCTACACCTTC. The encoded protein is CASNDPGGVNYGYTF.

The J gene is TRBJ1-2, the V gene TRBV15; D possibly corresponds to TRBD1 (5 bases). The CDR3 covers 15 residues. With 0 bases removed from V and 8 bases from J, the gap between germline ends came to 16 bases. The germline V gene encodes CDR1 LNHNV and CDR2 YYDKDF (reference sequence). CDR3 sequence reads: CATSREGQGGLGYTF. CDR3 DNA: TGTGCCACCAGCAGAGAGGGGCAGGGTGGCTTGGGCTACACCTTC.

The CDR3 nucleotides are TGTGCCAGCAGCCATGCGGCTAGCAGTTACCCTAGCACAGATACGCAGTATTTT. Its protein product is CASSHAASSYPSTDTQYF. The chain employs TRBV5-4 and TRBJ2-3, with D perhaps TRBD2 (5 bases). V was trimmed by 4 bases and J by 0 bases, leaving 21 bases between them. The CDR3 extends over 18 amino acids. The germline CDR1 and CDR2 sequences are SGHNT and YYREEE (reference sequence).

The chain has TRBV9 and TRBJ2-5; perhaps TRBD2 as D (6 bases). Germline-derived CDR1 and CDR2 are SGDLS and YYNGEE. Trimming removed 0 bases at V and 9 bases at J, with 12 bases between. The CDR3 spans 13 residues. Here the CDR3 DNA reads TGTGCCAGCAGCGTAGTTGAGTGGGAGGCCCAGTACTTC. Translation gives CASSVVEWEAQYF.

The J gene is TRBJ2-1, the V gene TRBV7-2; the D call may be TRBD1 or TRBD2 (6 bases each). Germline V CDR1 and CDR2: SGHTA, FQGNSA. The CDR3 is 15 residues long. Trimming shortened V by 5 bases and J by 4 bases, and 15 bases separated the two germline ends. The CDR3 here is CASSPDWGAYNEQFF. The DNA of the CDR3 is TGTGCCAGCAGCCCGGATTGGGGGGCGTACAATGAGCAGTTCTTC.

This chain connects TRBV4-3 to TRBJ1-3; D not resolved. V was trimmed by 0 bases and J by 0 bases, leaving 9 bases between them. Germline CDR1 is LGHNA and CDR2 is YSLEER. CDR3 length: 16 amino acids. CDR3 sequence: CASSQEFSLSGNTIYF. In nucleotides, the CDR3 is TGCGCCAGCAGCCAAGAGTTCTCTCTCTCTGGAAACACCATATATTTT.

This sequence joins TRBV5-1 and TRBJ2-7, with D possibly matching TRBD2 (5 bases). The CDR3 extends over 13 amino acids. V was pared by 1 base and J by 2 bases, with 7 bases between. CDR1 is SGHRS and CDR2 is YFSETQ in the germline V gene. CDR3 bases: TGCGCCAGCAGCTTGACAGCGGCCTACGAGCAGTACTTC. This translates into CASSLTAAYEQYF.

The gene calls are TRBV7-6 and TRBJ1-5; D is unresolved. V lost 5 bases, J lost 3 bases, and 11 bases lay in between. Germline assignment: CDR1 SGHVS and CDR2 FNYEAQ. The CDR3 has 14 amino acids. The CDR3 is CASSPYGDNQPQHF. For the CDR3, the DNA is TGTGCCAGCAGCCCCTACGGAGACAATCAGCCCCAGCATTTT. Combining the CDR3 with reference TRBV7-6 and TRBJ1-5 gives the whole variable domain GAGVSQSPRYKVTKRGQDVALRCDPISGHVSLYWYRQALGQGPEFLTYFNYEAQQDKSGLPNDRFSAERPEGSISTLTIQRTEQRDSAMYRCASSPYGDNQPQHFGDGTRLSIL.

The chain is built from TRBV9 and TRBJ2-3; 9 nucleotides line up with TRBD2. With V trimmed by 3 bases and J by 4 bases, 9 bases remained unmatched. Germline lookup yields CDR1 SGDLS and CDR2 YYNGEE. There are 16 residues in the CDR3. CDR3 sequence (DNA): TGTGCCAGCAGCGGTCGGGGCGGGGGGGCCCCAGATACGCAGTATTTT. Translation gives CASSGRGGGAPDTQYF.

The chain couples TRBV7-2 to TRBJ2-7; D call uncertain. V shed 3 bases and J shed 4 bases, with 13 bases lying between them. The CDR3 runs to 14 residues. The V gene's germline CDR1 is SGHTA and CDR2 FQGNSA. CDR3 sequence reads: CASSLNPAGYEQYF. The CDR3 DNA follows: TGTGCCAGCAGCTTGAATCCGGCTGGGTACGAGCAGTACTTC.

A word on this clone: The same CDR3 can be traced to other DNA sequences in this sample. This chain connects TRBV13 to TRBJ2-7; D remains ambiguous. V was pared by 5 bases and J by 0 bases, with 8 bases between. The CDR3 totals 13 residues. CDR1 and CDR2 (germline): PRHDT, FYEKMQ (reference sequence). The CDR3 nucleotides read TGTGCCAGCAGCCCGGGCCTCTCCTACGAGCAGTACTTC. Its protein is CASSPGLSYEQYF.

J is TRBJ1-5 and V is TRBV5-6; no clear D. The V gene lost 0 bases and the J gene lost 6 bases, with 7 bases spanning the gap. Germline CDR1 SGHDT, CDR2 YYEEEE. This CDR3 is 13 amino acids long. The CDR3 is CASSLGAAQPQHF. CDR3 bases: TGTGCCAGCAGCTTGGGAGCTGCTCAGCCCCAGCATTTT.

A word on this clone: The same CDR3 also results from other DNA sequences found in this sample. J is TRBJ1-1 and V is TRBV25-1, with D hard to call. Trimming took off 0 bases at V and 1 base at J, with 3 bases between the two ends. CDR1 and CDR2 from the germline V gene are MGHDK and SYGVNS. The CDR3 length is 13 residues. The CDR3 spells CASSEYRNTEAFF. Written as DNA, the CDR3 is TGTGCCAGCAGTGAATATCGGAACACTGAAGCTTTCTTT.

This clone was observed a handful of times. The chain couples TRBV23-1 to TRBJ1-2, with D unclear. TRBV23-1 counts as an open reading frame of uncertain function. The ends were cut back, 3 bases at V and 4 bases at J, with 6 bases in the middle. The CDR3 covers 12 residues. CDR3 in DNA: TGCGCCAGCAGTCATCGCGTCTATGGCTACACCTTC. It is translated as CASSHRVYGYTF.

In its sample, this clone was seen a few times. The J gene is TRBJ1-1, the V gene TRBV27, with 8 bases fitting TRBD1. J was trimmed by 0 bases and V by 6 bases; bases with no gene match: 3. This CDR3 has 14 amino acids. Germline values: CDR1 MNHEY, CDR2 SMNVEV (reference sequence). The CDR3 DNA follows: TGTGCCAGCAGCCAACAGGGGGTGAACACTGAAGCTTTCTTT. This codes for CASSQQGVNTEAFF.

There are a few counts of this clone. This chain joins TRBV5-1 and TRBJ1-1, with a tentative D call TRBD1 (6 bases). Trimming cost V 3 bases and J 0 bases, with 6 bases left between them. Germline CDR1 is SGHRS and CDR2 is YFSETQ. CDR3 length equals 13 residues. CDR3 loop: CASSWTVNTEAFF. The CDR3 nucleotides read TGCGCCAGCAGCTGGACAGTGAACACTGAAGCTTTCTTT.

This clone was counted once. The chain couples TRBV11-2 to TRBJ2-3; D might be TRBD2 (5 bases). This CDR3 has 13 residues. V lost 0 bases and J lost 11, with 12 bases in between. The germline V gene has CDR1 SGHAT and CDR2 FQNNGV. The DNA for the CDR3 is TGTGCCAGCAGCTTAGACCGAGCCCGGGGGCAGTATTTT. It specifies CASSLDRARGQYF.

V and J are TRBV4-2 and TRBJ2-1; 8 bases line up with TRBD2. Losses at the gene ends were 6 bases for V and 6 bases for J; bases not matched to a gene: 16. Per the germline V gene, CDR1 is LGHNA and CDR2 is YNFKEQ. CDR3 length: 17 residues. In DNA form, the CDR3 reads TGTGCCAGCAGTCGAAACCTCGGAGCGGGGGCCCCCAATGAGCAGTTCTTC. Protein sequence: CASSRNLGAGAPNEQFF.

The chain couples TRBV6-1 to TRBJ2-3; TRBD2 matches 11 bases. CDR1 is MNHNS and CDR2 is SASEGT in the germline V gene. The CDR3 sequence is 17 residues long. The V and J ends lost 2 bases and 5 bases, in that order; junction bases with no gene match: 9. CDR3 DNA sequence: TGTGCCAGCAGTGAAATGACTAGCGGGGATCCAGGAGATACGCAGTATTTT. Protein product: CASSEMTSGDPGDTQYF.

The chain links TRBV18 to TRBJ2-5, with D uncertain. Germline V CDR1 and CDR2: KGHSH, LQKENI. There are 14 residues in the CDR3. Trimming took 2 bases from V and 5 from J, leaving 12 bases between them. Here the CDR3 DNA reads TGTGCCAGCTCACCAAGTGATTTCGGGGAGACCCAGTACTTC. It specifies CASSPSDFGETQYF.

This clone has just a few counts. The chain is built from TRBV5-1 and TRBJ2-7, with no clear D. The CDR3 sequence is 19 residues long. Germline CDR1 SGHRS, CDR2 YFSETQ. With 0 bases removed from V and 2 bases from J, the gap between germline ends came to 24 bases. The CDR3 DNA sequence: TGCGCCAGCAGCTTGGCCCTGTTCCCAGCCTACAAGGACCCCTACGAGCAGTACTTC. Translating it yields CASSLALFPAYKDPYEQYF.

In nucleotides, the CDR3 is TGTGCCAGCAGTGAATCCCTAGGTAACTATGGCTACACCTTC. As protein: CASSESLGNYGYTF. The chain uses TRBV2 and TRBJ1-2; D ambiguous. The V end was cut by 2 bases, the J end by 1 base, with 8 bases between. Looked up from germline, CDR1 is SNHLY and CDR2 is FYNNEI. This CDR3 spans 14 amino acids.

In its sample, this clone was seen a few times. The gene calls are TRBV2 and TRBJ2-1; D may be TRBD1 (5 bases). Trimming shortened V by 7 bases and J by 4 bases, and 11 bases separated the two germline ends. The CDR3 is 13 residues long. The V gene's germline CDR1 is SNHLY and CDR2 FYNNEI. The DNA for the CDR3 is TGTGCCAGCACGCAGGGCCGATACAATGAGCAGTTCTTC. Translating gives CASTQGRYNEQFF.

CDR3 loop: CASSLAGRGELFF. CDR3 bases: TGTGCCAGCAGCTTAGCGGGCCGGGGGGAGCTGTTTTTT. The chain is built from TRBV7-8 and TRBJ2-2; D call uncertain. The germline gives CDR1 SGHVS, CDR2 FQNEAQ. The CDR3 is 13 residues long. Deletions cut 0 bases from V and 8 bases from J, with 7 bases between.

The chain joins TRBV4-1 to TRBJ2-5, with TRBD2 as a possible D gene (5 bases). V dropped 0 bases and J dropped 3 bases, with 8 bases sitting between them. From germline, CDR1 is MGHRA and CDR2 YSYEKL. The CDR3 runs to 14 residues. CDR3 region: CASSQEAAEETQYF. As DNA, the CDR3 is TGCGCCAGCAGCCAAGAAGCGGCAGAAGAGACCCAGTACTTC.

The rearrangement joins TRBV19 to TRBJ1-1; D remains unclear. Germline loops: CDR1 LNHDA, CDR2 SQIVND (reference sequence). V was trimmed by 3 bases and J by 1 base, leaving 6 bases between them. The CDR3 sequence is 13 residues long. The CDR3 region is CASSITPNTEAFF. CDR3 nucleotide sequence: TGTGCCAGTAGTATTACACCGAACACTGAAGCTTTCTTT.

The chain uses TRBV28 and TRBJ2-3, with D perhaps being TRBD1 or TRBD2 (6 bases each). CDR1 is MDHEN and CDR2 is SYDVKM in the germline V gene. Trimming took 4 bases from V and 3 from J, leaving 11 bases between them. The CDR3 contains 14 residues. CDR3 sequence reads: CASSWGARTDTQYF. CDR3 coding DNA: TGTGCCAGCAGTTGGGGGGCTCGGACAGATACGCAGTATTTT.